This TCR beta chain was obtained from a study of T cell responses to AZD1222 COVID-19 vaccine. The germline gives CDR1 LGHDT, CDR2 YNNKEL (reference sequence). Trimming removed 1 base at V and 10 bases at J, with 11 bases between. The CDR3 length is 13 residues. Overall study results and limits: The study sampled repertoires only after the peak T cell response. Nearly half of spike-specific TCRs reportedly target variant regions that are unmutated in the B.1.351 and B.1.1.7 variants.

Note on this clone: Its antigen is not identified.

This table comes from immunoSEQ multiplex PCR, and its TCRdb copy is limited to in-frame clones, with some not included. The repertoire holds 100,000 or so clones, with nearly 90% as singletons. The chain is built from TRBV3-1 (or the pseudogene TRBV3-2) and TRBJ2-1, with D tentatively TRBD1 (5 bases). This receptor was identified in an adult in good health. The sample in question was peripheral blood, obtained on day 0 of AZD1222 vaccination. The CDR3 DNA is TGTGCCAGCAGCCAAGGGGGCCTAAACGAGCAGTTCTTC. Its translation is CASSQGGLNEQFF.